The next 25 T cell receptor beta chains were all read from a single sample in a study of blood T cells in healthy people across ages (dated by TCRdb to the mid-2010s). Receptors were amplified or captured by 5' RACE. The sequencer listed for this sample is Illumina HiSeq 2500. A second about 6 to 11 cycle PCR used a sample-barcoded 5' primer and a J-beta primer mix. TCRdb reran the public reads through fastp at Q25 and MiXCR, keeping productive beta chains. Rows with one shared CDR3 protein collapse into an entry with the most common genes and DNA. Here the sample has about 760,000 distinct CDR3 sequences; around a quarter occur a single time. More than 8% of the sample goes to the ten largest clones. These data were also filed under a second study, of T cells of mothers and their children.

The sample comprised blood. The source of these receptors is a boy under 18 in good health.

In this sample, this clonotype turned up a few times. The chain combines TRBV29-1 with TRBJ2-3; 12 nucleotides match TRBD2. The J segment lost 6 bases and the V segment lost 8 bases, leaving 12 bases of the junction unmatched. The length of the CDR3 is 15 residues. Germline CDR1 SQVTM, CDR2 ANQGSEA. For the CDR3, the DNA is TGCAGCCTGTGGGGTACTAGCGGGGGGCCGGATACGCAGTATTTT. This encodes CSLWGTSGGPDTQYF.

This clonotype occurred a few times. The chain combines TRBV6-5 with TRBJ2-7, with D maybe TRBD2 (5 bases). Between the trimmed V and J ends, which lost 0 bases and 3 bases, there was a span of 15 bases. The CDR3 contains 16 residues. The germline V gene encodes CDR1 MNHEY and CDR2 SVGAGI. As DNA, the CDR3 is TGTGCCAGCAGTTACTCGATTCTTCGAGGGAGCTACGAGCAGTACTTC. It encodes CASSYSILRGSYEQYF.

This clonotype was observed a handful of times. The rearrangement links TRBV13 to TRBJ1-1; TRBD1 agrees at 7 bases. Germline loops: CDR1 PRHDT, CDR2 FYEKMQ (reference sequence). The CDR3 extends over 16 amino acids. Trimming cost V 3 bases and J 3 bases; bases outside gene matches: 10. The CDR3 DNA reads TGTGCCAGCAGCTTCAGGGGACAGCTTCTCTACACTGAAGCTTTCTTT. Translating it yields CASSFRGQLLYTEAFF.

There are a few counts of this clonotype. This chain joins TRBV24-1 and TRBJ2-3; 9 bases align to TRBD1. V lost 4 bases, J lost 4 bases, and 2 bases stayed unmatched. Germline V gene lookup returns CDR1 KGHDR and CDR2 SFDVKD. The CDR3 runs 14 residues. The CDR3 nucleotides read TGTGCCACCAGTGACGGACAGGGGCCAGATACGCAGTATTTT. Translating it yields CATSDGQGPDTQYF.

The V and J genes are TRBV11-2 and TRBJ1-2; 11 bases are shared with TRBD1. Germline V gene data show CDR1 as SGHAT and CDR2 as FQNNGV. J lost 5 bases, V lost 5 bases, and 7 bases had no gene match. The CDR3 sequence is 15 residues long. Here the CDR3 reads CASSGTGGEIYGYTF. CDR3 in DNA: TGTGCCAGCAGCGGGACAGGGGGAGAAATTTATGGCTACACCTTC. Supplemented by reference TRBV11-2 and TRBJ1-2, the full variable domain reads EAGVAQSPRYKIIEKRQSVAFWCNPISGHATLYWYQQILGQGPKLLIQFQNNGVVDDSQLPKDRFSAERLKGVDSTLKIQPAKLEDSAVYLCASSGTGGEIYGYTFGSGTRLTVV.

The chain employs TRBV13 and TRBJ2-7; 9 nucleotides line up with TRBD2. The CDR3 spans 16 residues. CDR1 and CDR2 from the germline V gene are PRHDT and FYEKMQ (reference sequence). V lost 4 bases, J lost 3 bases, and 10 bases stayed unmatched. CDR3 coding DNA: TGTGCCAGCAGCTCCCGGAGCGGGAGGATTTTCTACGAGCAGTACTTC. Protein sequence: CASSSRSGRIFYEQYF.

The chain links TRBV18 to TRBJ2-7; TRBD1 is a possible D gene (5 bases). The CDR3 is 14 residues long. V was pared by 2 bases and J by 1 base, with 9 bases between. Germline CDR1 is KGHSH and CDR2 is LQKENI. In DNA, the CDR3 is TGTGCCAGCTCACCAGTGACAGCGTCCTACGAGCAGTACTTC. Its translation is CASSPVTASYEQYF.

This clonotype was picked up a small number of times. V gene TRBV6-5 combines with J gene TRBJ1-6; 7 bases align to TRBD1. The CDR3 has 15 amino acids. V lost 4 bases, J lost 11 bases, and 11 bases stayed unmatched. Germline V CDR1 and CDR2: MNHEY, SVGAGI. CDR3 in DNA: TGTGCCAGCAGTTCGCAGGGGGGGCGCGGGCCACCCCTCCACTTT. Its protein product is CASSSQGGRGPPLHF.

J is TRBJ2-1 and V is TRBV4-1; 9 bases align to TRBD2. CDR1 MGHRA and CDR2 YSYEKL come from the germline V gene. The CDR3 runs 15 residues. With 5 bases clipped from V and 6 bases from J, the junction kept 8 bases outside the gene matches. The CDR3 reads CASSTISGSSNEQFF. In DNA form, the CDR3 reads TGCGCCAGCAGCACAATTAGCGGGAGTTCCAATGAGCAGTTCTTC.

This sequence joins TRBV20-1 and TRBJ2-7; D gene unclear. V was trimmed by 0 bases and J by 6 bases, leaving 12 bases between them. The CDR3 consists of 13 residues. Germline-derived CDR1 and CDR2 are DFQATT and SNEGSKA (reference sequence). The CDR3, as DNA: TGCAGTGCTAGAGACCTTTTGAGTGGCGAGCAGTACTTC. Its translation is CSARDLLSGEQYF.

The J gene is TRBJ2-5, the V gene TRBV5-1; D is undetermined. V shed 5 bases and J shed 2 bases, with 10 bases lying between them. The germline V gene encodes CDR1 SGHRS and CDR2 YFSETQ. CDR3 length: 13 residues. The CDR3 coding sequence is TGCGCCAGCAGGAAGGGTCCTCAAGAGACCCAGTACTTC. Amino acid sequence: CASRKGPQETQYF.

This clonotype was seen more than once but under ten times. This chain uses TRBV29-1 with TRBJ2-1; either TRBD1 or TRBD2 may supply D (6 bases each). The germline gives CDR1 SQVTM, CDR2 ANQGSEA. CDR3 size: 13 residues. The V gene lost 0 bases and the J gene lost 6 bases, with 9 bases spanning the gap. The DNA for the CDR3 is TGCAGCGTTGAAGATGGAGGGGGCAATGAGCAGTTCTTC. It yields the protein CSVEDGGGNEQFF.

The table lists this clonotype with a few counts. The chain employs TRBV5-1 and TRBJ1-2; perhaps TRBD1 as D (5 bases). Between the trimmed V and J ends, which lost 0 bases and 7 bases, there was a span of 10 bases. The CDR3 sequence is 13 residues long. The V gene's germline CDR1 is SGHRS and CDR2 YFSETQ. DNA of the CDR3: TGCGCCAGCAGCTTGGATCCGGGGCTTGGCTACACCTTC. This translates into CASSLDPGLGYTF.

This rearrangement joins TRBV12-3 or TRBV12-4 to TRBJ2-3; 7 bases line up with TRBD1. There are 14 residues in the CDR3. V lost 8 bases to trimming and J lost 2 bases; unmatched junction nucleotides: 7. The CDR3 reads CASDKGQHTDTQYF. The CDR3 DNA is TGTGCCAGCGATAAGGGACAGCACACAGATACGCAGTATTTT.

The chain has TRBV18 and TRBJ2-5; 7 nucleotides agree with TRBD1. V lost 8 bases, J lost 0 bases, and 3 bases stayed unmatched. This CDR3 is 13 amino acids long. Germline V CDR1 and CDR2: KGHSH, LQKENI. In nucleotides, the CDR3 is TGTGCCAGCCACGGGACAGACCAAGAGACCCAGTACTTC. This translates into CASHGTDQETQYF.

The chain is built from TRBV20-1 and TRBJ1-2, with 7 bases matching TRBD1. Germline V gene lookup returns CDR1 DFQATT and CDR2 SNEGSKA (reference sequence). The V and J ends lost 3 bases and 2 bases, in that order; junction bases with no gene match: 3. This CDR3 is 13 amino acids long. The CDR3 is CSARRGPNYGYTF. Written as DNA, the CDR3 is TGCAGTGCTAGGAGGGGGCCCAACTATGGCTACACCTTC.

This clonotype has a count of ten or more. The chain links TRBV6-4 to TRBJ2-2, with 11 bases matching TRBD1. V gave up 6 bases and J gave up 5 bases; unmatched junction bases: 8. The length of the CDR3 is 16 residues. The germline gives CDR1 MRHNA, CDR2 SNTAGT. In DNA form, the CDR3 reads TGTGCCAGCAGCTCCGGACAGGGGGCGGGTACCGGGGAGCTGTTTTTT. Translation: CASSSGQGAGTGELFF.

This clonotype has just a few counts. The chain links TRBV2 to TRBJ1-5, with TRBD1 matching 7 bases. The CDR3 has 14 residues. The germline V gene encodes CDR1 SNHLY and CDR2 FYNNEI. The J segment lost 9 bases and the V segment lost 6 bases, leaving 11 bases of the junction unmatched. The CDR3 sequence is CASSPGQSSPPQHF. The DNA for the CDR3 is TGTGCCAGCAGCCCGGGACAGTCTTCTCCGCCCCAGCATTTT.

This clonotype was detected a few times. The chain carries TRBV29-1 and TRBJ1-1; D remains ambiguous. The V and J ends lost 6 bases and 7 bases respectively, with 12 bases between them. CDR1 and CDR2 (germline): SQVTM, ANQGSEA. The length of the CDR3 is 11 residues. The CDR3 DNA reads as TGCAGCGTCGGAGGCGAACTTGAAGCTTTCTTT. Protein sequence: CSVGGELEAFF.

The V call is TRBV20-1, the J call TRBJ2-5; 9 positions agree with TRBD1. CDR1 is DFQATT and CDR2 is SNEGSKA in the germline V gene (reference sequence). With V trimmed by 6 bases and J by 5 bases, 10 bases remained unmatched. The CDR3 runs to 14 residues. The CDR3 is CSARGTGRAETQYF. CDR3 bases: TGCAGTGCCCGAGGGACAGGGAGGGCGGAGACCCAGTACTTC.

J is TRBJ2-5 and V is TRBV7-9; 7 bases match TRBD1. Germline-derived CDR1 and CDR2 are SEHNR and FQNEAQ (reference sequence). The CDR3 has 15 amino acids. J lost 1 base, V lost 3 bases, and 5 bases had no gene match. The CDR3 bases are TGTGCCAGCAGCTTCCCGAGACAGGGCCAAGAGACCCAGTACTTC. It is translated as CASSFPRQGQETQYF. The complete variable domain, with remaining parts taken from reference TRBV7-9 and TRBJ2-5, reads DTGVSQNPRHKITKRGQNVTFRCDPISEHNRLYWYRQTLGQGPEFLTYFQNEAQLEKSRLLSDRFSAERPKGSFSTLEIQRTEQGDSAMYLCASSFPRQGQETQYFGPGTRLLVL.

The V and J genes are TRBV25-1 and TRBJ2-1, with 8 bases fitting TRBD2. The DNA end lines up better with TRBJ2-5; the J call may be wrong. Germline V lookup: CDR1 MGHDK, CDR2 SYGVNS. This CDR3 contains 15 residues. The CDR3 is CASSESSGPQETQYF. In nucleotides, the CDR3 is TGTGCCAGCAGTGAATCTAGCGGGCCCCAAGAGACCCAGTACTTC.

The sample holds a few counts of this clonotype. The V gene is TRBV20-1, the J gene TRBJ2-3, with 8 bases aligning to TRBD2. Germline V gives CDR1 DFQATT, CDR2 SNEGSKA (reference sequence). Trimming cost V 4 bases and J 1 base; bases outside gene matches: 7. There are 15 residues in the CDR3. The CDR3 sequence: CSATGRGGGTDTQYF. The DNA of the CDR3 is TGCAGTGCTACCGGACGGGGGGGCGGCACAGATACGCAGTATTTT.

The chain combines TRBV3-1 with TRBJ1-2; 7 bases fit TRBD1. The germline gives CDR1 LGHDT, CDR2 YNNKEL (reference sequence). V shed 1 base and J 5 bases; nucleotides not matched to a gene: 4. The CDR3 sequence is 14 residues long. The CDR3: CASSQAVRGYGYTF. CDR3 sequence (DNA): TGTGCCAGCAGCCAAGCAGTCAGGGGGTATGGCTACACCTTC.

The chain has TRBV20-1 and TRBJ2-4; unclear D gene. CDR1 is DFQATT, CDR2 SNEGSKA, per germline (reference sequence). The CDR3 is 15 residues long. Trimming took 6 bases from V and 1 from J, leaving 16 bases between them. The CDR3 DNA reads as TGCAGTGCCATTAACATCGAAAGGGCCAAAAACATTCAGTACTTC. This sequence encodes CSAINIERAKNIQYF.